Included here is one TCR beta chain sequence, with context. The data were taken from a study of T cells expressing NK-cell markers. TCRdb reprocessed the 5' RACE reads and stores each CDR3 protein as one record, lacking DNA. The table for this sample gives about 260,000 distinct CDR3 sequences. The CDR3 totals 14 residues. Germline CDR1 SGHRS, CDR2 YFSETQ. The sample consisted of blood T cells: a sorted CD56 or NKG2C T cell subset, CD4+ or CD8+ T cells, or bulk PBMC T cells (not recorded which). The V call is TRBV5-1, the J call TRBJ1-2; as DNA is missing, the TRBD1 call by TCRdb cannot be tested. The sequence was collected from a woman between 18 and 70 years old in good health. CDR3 region: CASSTTGTNYGYTF.